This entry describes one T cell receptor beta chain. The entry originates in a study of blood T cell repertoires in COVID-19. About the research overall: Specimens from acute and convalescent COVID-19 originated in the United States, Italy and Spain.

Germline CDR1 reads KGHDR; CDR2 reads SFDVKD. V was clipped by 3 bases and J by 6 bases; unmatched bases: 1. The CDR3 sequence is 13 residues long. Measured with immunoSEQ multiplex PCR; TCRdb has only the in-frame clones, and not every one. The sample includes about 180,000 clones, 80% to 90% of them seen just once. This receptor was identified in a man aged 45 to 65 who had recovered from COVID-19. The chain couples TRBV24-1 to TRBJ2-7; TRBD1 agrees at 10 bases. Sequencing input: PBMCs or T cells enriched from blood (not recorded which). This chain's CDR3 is CATSDRQGAEQYF. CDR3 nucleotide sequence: TGTGCCACCAGTGATAGACAGGGGGCCGAGCAGTACTTC.